This T cell receptor beta chain derives from a study of T cell repertoires in cytomegalovirus infection. Across the study: CMV infection and matching HLA type were both indicated by public TCR beta signatures.

Germline CDR1 is SGHDN and CDR2 is FVKESK. The V and J ends lost 1 base and 3 bases respectively, with 7 bases between them. The CDR3 sequence is 14 residues long. TCRdb recomputed calls from the reads with MiXCR, one row per CDR3 protein. This table holds over 450,000 distinct CDR3 sequences, roughly 10% found once. This clonotype was detected many times. Its specificity is unknown. The study, taken as a whole, reports: The study found HLA-C-restricted CMV-specific TCR beta clonotypes dominating the ex vivo response. Cumulated frequencies of public TCR beta families served to identify carriers of CMV plus the relevant HLA.

The V gene is TRBV14, the J gene TRBJ1-5, with D possibly TRBD1 on 5 matching bases. The source material was PBMCs. This TCR derives from a human donor in good health (CMV status not recorded). Some clones in this sample may be carry-over from other donors' samples. Written as DNA, the CDR3 is TGTGCCAGCAGCCAAGGGGGGTTCAATCAGCCCCAGCATTTT. This gives the protein CASSQGGFNQPQHF.